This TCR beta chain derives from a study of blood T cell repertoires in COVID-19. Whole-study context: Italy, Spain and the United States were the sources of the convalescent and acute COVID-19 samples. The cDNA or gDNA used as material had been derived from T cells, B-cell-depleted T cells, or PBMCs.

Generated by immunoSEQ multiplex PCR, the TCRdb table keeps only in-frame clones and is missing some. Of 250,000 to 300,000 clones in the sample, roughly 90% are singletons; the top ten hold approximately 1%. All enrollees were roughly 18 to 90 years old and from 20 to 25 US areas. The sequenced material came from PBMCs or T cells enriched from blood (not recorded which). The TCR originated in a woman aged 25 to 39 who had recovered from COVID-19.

The CDR3 bases are TGTGCCATCAGTCCGGGACAGGGCTACAATGAGCAGTTCTTC. It encodes CAISPGQGYNEQFF. V usage is TRBV10-3 and J usage is TRBJ2-1; 9 bases fit TRBD1. CDR1 ENHRY and CDR2 SYGVKD come from the germline V gene. V lost 5 bases and J lost 3; bases outside the gene matches: 2. This CDR3 comprises 14 residues.